This entry lists 12 T cell receptor beta chains sequenced from one sample in a study of naive and memory T cell subsets. Their antigen targets remain unknown. An equimolar mix of two oligonucleotides served as the beta constant-region primer for TRBC1 and TRBC2. Ligated cDNA was amplified by four rounds of PCR with nested alpha and beta constant-region primers and SP2. Using its own MiXCR run on the UMI-ligation and nested PCR reads, TCRdb lists one record per CDR3 protein. Altogether under 150,000 distinct CDR3 sequences are present, about 20% being singletons, with the ten largest covering approximately 0.63%. Points from the study as a whole: Naive repertoires, especially CD8, held a few larger clonotypes, possibly memory cells re-expressing CD45RA.

The sequenced sample consisted of naive CD8+ T cells from blood. The receptors were sampled from a human donor in good health.

This clonotype was picked up a small number of times. This chain links TRBV2 with TRBJ2-7; D tentatively fits TRBD1 or TRBD2 (5 bases each). The CDR3 has 12 residues. The V gene lost 3 bases and the J gene lost 5 bases, with 8 bases spanning the gap. CDR1 and CDR2 (germline): SNHLY, FYNNEI. The DNA of the CDR3 is TGTGCCAGCAGTGATCAGGGAGACGAGCAGTACTTC. This gives the protein CASSDQGDEQYF.

The V and J genes are TRBV14 and TRBJ2-7, with 10 bases that match TRBD2. CDR3 length equals 15 residues. Trimming cost V 4 bases and J 3 bases; bases outside gene matches: 6. Looked up from germline, CDR1 is SGHDN and CDR2 is FVKESK. CDR3 in amino acids: CASSLRTSGYYEQYF. The CDR3 DNA sequence: TGTGCCAGCAGCCTCCGGACTAGCGGATACTACGAGCAGTACTTC.

The sample holds a few counts of this clonotype. The V call is TRBV9, the J call TRBJ2-1; D could derive from TRBD1 or TRBD2 (5 bases each). The length of the CDR3 is 13 residues. Looked up from germline, CDR1 is SGDLS and CDR2 is YYNGEE. V lost 4 bases, J lost 15 bases, and 20 bases lay in between. The CDR3 DNA reads TGTGCCAGCAGCCCGCGGCGAGGGGAAGGTCTGTTCTTC. Protein: CASSPRRGEGLFF. The variable domain in full, completed from reference TRBV9 and TRBJ2-1, reads DSGVTQTPKHLITATGQRVTLRCSPRSGDLSVYWYQQSLDQGLQFLIQYYNGEERAKGNILERFSAQQFPDLHSELNLSSLELGDSALYFCASSPRRGEGLFFGPGTRLTVL.

The chain has TRBV6-2 or TRBV6-3 and TRBJ2-7; no definite D call. The CDR3 contains 13 residues. Germline assignment: CDR1 MNHEY and CDR2 SVGEGT. V was clipped by 3 bases and J by 6 bases, with 12 bases between them. The chain's CDR3 is CASSYGSYSEQYF. CDR3 sequence (DNA): TGTGCCAGCAGTTATGGCTCGTACAGCGAGCAGTACTTC.

CDR3 nucleotide sequence: TGTGCCAGCAGTTTGCCCGGACAGCATTCACCCCTCCACTTT. This codes for CASSLPGQHSPLHF. The genes are TRBV28 and TRBJ1-6; possible D gene TRBD1, 6 bases. CDR3 size: 14 residues. CDR1 MDHEN and CDR2 SYDVKM come from the germline V gene. Trimming removed 3 bases at V and 8 bases at J, with 11 bases between.

This clonotype was recorded a few times. The rearrangement links TRBV12-3 or TRBV12-4 to TRBJ1-1; D is unresolved. This CDR3 has 15 amino acids. V gave up 3 bases and J gave up 0 bases, with 11 bases separating them. The CDR3 nucleotides are TGTGCCAGCAGTTTCCCCGGGTTCATGAACACTGAAGCTTTCTTT. This encodes CASSFPGFMNTEAFF.

J is TRBJ2-7 and V is TRBV12-3 or TRBV12-4; no definite D call. CDR3 length equals 13 residues. V lost 5 bases to trimming and J lost 3 bases, with 11 bases between them. This CDR3 reads CASSGRNFYEQYF. CDR3 nucleotide sequence: TGTGCCAGCAGTGGCAGGAATTTCTACGAGCAGTACTTC.

This chain uses TRBV7-2 with TRBJ2-5, with D possibly being TRBD2 (6 bases). Trimming cost V 5 bases and J 5 bases, with 15 bases left between them. The CDR3 extends over 14 amino acids. In germline, CDR1 is SGHTA, CDR2 FQGNSA. The CDR3 coding sequence is TGTGCCAGCAGCCCGGGACTCAGCCAGGAGACCCAGTACTTC. This translates into CASSPGLSQETQYF.

This clonotype has just a few counts. The rearrangement uses TRBV7-8 and TRBJ1-2; possible D gene TRBD1, 6 bases. Germline V gene data show CDR1 as SGHVS and CDR2 as FQNEAQ. The V and J ends lost 2 bases and 2 bases respectively, with 18 bases between them. This CDR3 contains 17 residues. Here the CDR3 DNA reads TGTGCCAGCAGCTTACCGGACAGAGTGAAGGGAAACTATGGCTACACCTTC. Amino acid sequence: CASSLPDRVKGNYGYTF.

The chain uses TRBV27 and TRBJ2-7; 9 nucleotides line up with TRBD2. Germline assignment: CDR1 MNHEY and CDR2 SMNVEV (reference sequence). This CDR3 is built from 17 residues. The trim removed 2 bases at V and 2 bases at J, leaving 10 bases unmatched. CDR3 sequence reads: CASSLVAGGPQAYEQYF. In nucleotides, the CDR3 is TGTGCCAGCAGTTTAGTTGCGGGAGGGCCTCAGGCCTACGAGCAGTACTTC.

V and J are TRBV5-1 and TRBJ2-1; 10 nucleotides line up with TRBD2. Germline CDR1 reads SGHRS; CDR2 reads YFSETQ. J gave up 7 bases and V 4 bases, and 5 bases lay outside the gene matches. The CDR3 extends over 14 amino acids. The CDR3 region is CASSDGTSANEQFF. CDR3 DNA: TGCGCCAGCAGCGACGGGACTAGCGCAAATGAGCAGTTCTTC.

This clonotype was recorded a few times. The CDR3 loop reads CASSTSETLGGYTF. The CDR3 DNA sequence: TGCGCCAGCAGCACCTCGGAGACCCTAGGTGGCTACACCTTC. J is TRBJ1-2 and V is TRBV4-1, with unresolved D. CDR1 is MGHRA, CDR2 YSYEKL, per germline. V lost 5 bases, J lost 7 bases, and 17 bases lay in between. The CDR3 spans 14 residues.